This TCR beta chain was captured in a study of cytomegalovirus exposure and HLA in healthy donors. The PCR contained 60 Vbeta and 13 Jbeta primers. In the original analysis: Later, an analysis found about 77 million unique TCR beta chains, and about 9.9 million of these were shared. Produced via immunoSEQ multiplex PCR; TCRdb's table is partial and in-frame only. V, J and clone size are those of that table, while D and trimming were read from the DNA. The table for this sample gives about 140,000 clones. V lost 7 bases and J lost 0, with 13 bases in between. Germline V gene data show CDR1 as MDHEN and CDR2 as SYDVKM. The CDR3 is 16 amino acids. These donors, healthy bone marrow donors, were studied.

The clonotype was recovered from a woman under 30 in good health and CMV-seronegative. The chain couples TRBV28 to TRBJ2-6, with D maybe TRBD1 (6 bases). The sequenced sample was PBMCs. This CDR3 is CASMGTRPSGANVLTF. The CDR3 nucleotides are TGTGCCAGCATGGGGACAAGGCCCTCTGGGGCCAACGTCCTGACTTTC.